What follows are 6 T cell receptor beta chains derived from one specimen sequenced in a study of early T cells in non-severe SARS-CoV-2 infection. TCRdb independently ran MiXCR on the 5' RACE reads; one entry per CDR3 protein. Among about 22,000 distinct CDR3 sequences listed, about 5% were seen once. The sample was whole blood. The receptor source for this set is an adult who was a healthcare worker with PCR-confirmed SARS-CoV-2 infection or an uninfected control (not recorded which).

This clonotype was picked up many times. The J gene is TRBJ2-3, the V gene TRBV6-1; 11 nucleotides align to TRBD2. The CDR3 totals 16 residues. Trimming took 4 bases from V and 0 from J; bases not matched to a gene: 3. Germline loops: CDR1 MNHNS, CDR2 SASEGT. The CDR3 sequence: CASSVGTSGSTDTQYF. Written as DNA, the CDR3 is TGTGCCAGCAGTGTCGGGACTAGCGGAAGCACAGATACGCAGTATTTT.

Ten or more counts support this clonotype. The chain combines TRBV7-6 with TRBJ1-4; TRBD1 matches 10 bases. V gave up 5 bases and J gave up 11 bases; unmatched junction bases: 8. The length of the CDR3 is 14 residues. Per germline, CDR1 SGHVS and CDR2 FNYEAQ. The CDR3, as DNA: TGTGCCAGCAGCCCTCGACAGGGGGCGCAGAAACTGTTTTTT. Its protein product is CASSPRQGAQKLFF.

Note on this clonotype: It may be a read error: a sequence one base away is much more abundant. This sequence joins TRBV7-6 and TRBJ2-1; TRBD1 aligns across 11 bases. The CDR3 length is 14 residues. Germline V CDR1 and CDR2: SGHVS, FNYEAQ. The CDR3 protein is CACSFGTGGPKQFF. The CDR3, as DNA: TGTGCCTGCAGCTTCGGGACAGGGGGACCCAAGCAGTTCTTC.

This clonotype is medium-sized in the sample. The genes are TRBV13 and TRBJ1-5; tentative D call: TRBD1 (5 bases). The V and J ends lost 0 bases and 2 bases respectively, with 8 bases between them. CDR3 length equals 15 residues. Germline V gene sequence: CDR1 PRHDT, CDR2 FYEKMQ (reference sequence). The CDR3 protein is CASSLGQGGNQPQHF. The CDR3 coding sequence is TGTGCCAGCAGCTTAGGGCAGGGTGGCAATCAGCCCCAGCATTTT.

This clonotype qualifies as medium-sized. V is TRBV7-2 and J is TRBJ1-1, with 7 bases fitting TRBD1. Germline V gene sequence: CDR1 SGHTA, CDR2 FQGNSA. V gave up 5 bases and J gave up 12 bases; unmatched junction bases: 9. The CDR3 covers 12 residues. The CDR3 reads CASSISEGASFF. The CDR3 nucleotides are TGTGCCAGCAGCATATCCGAGGGGGCGTCTTTCTTT.

The sample holds many counts of this clonotype. The chain has TRBV15 and TRBJ2-6; no clear D. Trimming shortened V by 5 bases and J by 1 base, and 9 bases separated the two germline ends. The germline V gene encodes CDR1 LNHNV and CDR2 YYDKDF (reference sequence). This CDR3 region has 15 residues. This CDR3 is CATSYRSSGANVLTF. DNA for the CDR3: TGTGCCACCAGCTACCGTTCGTCTGGGGCCAACGTCCTGACTTTC. Full variable domain (rest looked up from reference TRBV15 and TRBJ2-6): DAMVIQNPRYQVTQFGKPVTLSCSQTLNHNVMYWYQQKSSQAPKLLFHYYDKDFNNEADTPDNFQSRRPNTSFCFLDIRSPGLGDTAMYLCATSYRSSGANVLTFGAGSRLTVL.